The following is a T cell receptor (beta chain) sequence with its context. The target antigen is unknown. The sample originates from a study of STAT5B mutations in CD4+ large granular lymphocyte leukemia. Study conclusions and caveats: Roughly 27% of private leukemic clonotypes occurred rarely in other patients' non-leukemic repertoires. Patient CD4-sorted repertoires looked more clonal than healthy CD4+ repertoires, even without putative leukemic clones. TRBV06-family usage was enriched in top patient clones (8/27) versus controls (2/35).

The assay was run at survey level. TCRdb's table, derived via immunoSEQ multiplex PCR, lists solely in-frame clones and lacks some. The data show about 1,100 clones, roughly 68% seen once. CDR1 is PRHDT and CDR2 is FYEKMQ in the germline V gene (reference sequence). V gave up 5 bases and J gave up 3 bases, with 7 bases separating them. CDR3 length equals 12 residues. The rearrangement links TRBV13 to TRBJ1-1, with D unresolved. The sample taken for sequencing was PBMCs. This clonotype was sampled from a man aged 55 to 70 with CD4+ T-cell large granular lymphocyte leukemia. In DNA form, the CDR3 reads TGTGCCAGCAGCCCCGCGTACACTGAAGCTTTCTTT. Its translation is CASSPAYTEAFF.